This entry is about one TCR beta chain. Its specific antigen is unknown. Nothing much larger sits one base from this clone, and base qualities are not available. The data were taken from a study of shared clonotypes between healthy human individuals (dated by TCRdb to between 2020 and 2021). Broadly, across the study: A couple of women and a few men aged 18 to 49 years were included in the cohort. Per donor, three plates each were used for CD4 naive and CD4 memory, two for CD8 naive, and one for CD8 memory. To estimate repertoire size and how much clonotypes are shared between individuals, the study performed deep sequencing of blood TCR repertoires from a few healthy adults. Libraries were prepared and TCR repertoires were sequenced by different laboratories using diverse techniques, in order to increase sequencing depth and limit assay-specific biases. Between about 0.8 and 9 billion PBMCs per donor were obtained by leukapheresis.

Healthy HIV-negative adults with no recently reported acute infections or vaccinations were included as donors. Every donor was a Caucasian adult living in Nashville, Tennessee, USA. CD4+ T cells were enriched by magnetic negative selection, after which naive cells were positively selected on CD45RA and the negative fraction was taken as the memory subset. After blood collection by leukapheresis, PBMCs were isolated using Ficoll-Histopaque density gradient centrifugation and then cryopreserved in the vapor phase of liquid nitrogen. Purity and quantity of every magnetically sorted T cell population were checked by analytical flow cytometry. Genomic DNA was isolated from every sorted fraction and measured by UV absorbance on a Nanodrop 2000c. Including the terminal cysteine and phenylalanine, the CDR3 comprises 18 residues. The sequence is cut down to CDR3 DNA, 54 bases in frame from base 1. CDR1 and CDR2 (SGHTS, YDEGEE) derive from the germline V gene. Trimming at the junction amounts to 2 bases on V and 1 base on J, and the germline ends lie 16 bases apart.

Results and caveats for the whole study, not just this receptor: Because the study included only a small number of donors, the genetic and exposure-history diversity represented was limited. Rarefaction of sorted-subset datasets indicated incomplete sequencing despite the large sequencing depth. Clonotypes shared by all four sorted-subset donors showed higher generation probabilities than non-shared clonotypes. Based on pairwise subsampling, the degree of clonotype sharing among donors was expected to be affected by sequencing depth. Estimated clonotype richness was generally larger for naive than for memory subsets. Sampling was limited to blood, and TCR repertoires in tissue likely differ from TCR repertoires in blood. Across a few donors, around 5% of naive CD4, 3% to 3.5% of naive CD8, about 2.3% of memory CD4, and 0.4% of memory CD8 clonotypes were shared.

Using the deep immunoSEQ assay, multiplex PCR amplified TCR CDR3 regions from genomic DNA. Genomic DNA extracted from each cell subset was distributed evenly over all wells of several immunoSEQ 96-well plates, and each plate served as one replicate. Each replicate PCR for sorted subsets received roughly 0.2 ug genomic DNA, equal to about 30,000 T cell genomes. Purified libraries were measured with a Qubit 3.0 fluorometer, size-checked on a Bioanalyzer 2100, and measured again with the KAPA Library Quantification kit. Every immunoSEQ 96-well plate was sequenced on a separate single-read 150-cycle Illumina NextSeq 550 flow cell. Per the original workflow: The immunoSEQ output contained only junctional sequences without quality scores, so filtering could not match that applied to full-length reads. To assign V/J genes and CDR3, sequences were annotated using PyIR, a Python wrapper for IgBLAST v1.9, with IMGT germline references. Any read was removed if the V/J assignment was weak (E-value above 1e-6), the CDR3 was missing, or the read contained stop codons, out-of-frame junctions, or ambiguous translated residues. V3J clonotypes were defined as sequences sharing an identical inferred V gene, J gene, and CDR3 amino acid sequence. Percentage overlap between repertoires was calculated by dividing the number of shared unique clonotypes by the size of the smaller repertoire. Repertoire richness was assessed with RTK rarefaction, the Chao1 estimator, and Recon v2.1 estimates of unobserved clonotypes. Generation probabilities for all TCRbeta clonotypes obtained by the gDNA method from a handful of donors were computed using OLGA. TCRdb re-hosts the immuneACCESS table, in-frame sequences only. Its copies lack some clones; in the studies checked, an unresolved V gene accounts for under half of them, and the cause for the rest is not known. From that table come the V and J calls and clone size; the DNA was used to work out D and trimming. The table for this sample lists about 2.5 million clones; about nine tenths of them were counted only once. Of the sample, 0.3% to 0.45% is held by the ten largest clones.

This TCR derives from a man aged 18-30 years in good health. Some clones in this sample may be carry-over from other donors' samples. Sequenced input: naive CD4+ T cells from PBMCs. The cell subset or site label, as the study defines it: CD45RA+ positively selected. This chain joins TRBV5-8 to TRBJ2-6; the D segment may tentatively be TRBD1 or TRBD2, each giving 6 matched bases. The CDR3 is CASSLRGAHESGANVLTF. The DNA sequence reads TGTGCCAGCAGCTTAAGGGGGGCCCACGAGTCTGGGGCCAACGTCCTGACTTTC.